This T cell receptor (beta chain) was sequenced during a study of T cells in Graves' hyperthyroidism and ophthalmopathy. Thyroid ultrasound and orbital computed tomography, with clinical symptoms and serum thyroxine and TRAb, informed diagnoses. Trimming removed 1 base at V and 0 bases at J, with 13 bases between. Germline CDR1 and CDR2: DFQATT and SNEGSKA (reference sequence). The CDR3 runs 15 residues. General study points: Most thyroid clonotypes expanded above 0.001 appeared in blood too. Before onset, ophthalmopathy was predicted by the model a median around 6.2 months earlier.

Amplified regions were TCR beta CDR3 sequences from RNA transcripts. Initially, a first-round RT-PCR of the TCR CDR3 employed the HTBI primer set. Using its own MiXCR run on the multiplex PCR reads, TCRdb lists one record per CDR3 protein. The table records almost 600,000 distinct CDR3 sequences, 14% of them present only once. This clonotype was recorded at least ten times. Its antigen remains unknown. The sample taken for sequencing was blood. The sequence was obtained from a woman in her thirties with Graves' hyperthyroidism that later progressed to Graves' ophthalmopathy. This chain links TRBV20-1 with TRBJ2-7; D is perhaps TRBD2 (6 bases). The CDR3 sequence is CSARGNSGGSYEQYF. As DNA, the CDR3 is TGCAGTGCTAGAGGGAATAGCGGCGGCTCCTACGAGCAGTACTTC.